A single sample is the source of the 21 T cell receptor beta chains below, sequenced in a study of PD-1 blockade in mismatch repair-deficient tumors. Clones were sequenced by immunoSEQ multiplex PCR, and TCRdb holds only the in-frame ones, with some missing. The sample lists roughly 120,000 clones, about 90% occurring once. Sequences were derived from peripheral blood, sampled almost 74 weeks after starting pembrolizumab. All receptors derive from an adult with mismatch repair-deficient cancer.

The chain has TRBV10-3 and TRBJ2-7; a possible D gene is TRBD1 (5 bases). The CDR3 extends over 14 amino acids. Germline loops: CDR1 ENHRY, CDR2 SYGVKD. Trimming took 5 bases from V and 0 from J, leaving 11 bases between them. The CDR3 loop reads CAISPTTDSYEQYF. The CDR3, as DNA: TGTGCCATCAGTCCGACGACAGACTCCTACGAGCAGTACTTC.

The chain is built from TRBV19 and TRBJ1-5; D might be TRBD1 (6 bases). Trimming stripped 3 bases from V and 0 bases from J, with 15 bases between. The CDR3 is 17 residues long. Germline V gene lookup returns CDR1 LNHDA and CDR2 SQIVND (reference sequence). CDR3 DNA sequence: TGTGCCAGTAGTATTGACAGGTGGGCTTATAGCAATCAGCCCCAGCATTTT. Protein: CASSIDRWAYSNQPQHF.

Only a few counts were recorded for this clone. The CDR3 DNA reads as TGTGCCAGCAGCTCGACCAATGAGCAGTTCTTC. Protein sequence: CASSSTNEQFF. The chain has TRBV13 and TRBJ2-1; no firm D call. CDR3 size: 11 residues. Looked up from germline, CDR1 is PRHDT and CDR2 is FYEKMQ (reference sequence). Trimming removed 4 bases at V and 6 bases at J, with 4 bases between. Combining the CDR3 with reference TRBV13 and TRBJ2-1 gives the whole variable domain AAGVIQSPRHLIKEKRETATLKCYPIPRHDTVYWYQQGPGQDPQFLISFYEKMQSDKGSIPDRFSAQQFSDYHSELNMSSLELGDSALYFCASSSTNEQFFGPGTRLTVL.

V gene TRBV7-9 combines with J gene TRBJ2-7, with D uncertain. Trimming removed 2 bases at V and 3 bases at J, with 8 bases between. The CDR3 covers 13 residues. Germline values: CDR1 SEHNR, CDR2 FQNEAQ (reference sequence). The CDR3 coding sequence is TGTGCCAGCAGCTTAAGGGCCGTCTACGAGCAGTACTTC. This encodes CASSLRAVYEQYF.

This clone was seen a single time. The chain uses TRBV9 and TRBJ2-2, with D possibly called TRBD1 or TRBD2 (6 bases each). Germline assignment: CDR1 SGDLS and CDR2 YYNGEE. V was trimmed by 3 bases and J by 0 bases, leaving 9 bases between them. There are 15 residues in the CDR3. This CDR3 is CASSGGTTNTGELFF. The CDR3 region has the DNA TGTGCCAGCAGCGGCGGGACAACGAACACCGGGGAGCTGTTTTTT. Complete variable domain (other parts from reference TRBV9 and TRBJ2-2): DSGVTQTPKHLITATGQRVTLRCSPRSGDLSVYWYQQSLDQGLQFLIQYYNGEERAKGNILERFSAQQFPDLHSELNLSSLELGDSALYFCASSGGTTNTGELFFGEGSRLTVL.

This clone was seen just once. The V and J genes are TRBV11-2 and TRBJ2-1; D not certain. CDR3 length: 12 residues. V shed 3 bases and J shed 8 bases, with 8 bases lying between them. In germline, CDR1 is SGHAT, CDR2 FQNNGV. The CDR3 region is CASSLGPYEQFF. DNA for the CDR3: TGTGCCAGCAGCTTGGGTCCCTATGAGCAGTTCTTC.

The genes are TRBV7-2 and TRBJ2-3; possibly TRBD2 for D (6 bases). The germline V gene encodes CDR1 SGHTA and CDR2 FQGNSA. The ends were cut back, 5 bases at V and 4 bases at J, with 19 bases in the middle. The CDR3 length is 16 residues. The CDR3 DNA sequence: TGTGCCAGCAGCCCAACTAGGAGGGGCACGGCAGATACGCAGTATTTT. Translated, it gives CASSPTRRGTADTQYF.

The chain is built from TRBV27 and TRBJ2-7; 9 positions match TRBD2. After removal of 7 bases from V and 5 bases from J, the junction contained 9 bases not matched to a gene. This CDR3 contains 14 residues. CDR1 MNHEY and CDR2 SMNVEV come from the germline V gene (reference sequence). The CDR3 nucleotides read TGTGCCAGCAAAAAGGGACTAGCCCTTGACGAGCAGTACTTC. It specifies CASKKGLALDEQYF.

V gene TRBV6-5 combines with J gene TRBJ1-1; D is undetermined. The germline V and J ends were trimmed by 7 bases and 1 base, with 10 bases remaining between them. Germline CDR1 is MNHEY and CDR2 is SVGAGI. The CDR3 loop spans 13 amino acids. CDR3 residues: CASKRLENTEAFF. The DNA of the CDR3 is TGTGCCAGCAAACGTCTTGAGAACACTGAAGCTTTCTTT.

This chain connects TRBV19 to TRBJ1-2; no definite D call. The CDR3 loop spans 13 amino acids. Germline V gene data show CDR1 as LNHDA and CDR2 as SQIVND (reference sequence). V was clipped by 1 base and J by 8 bases, with 11 bases between them. The DNA for the CDR3 is TGTGCCAGTAGTATAGCAGAGACTATCGGCTACACCTTC. Translated: CASSIAETIGYTF.

This chain connects TRBV19 to TRBJ2-7; 12 bases are shared with TRBD2. V shed 5 bases and J 2 bases; nucleotides not matched to a gene: 4. This CDR3 has 15 amino acids. Germline lookup yields CDR1 LNHDA and CDR2 SQIVND (reference sequence). The DNA for the CDR3 is TGTGCCAGTAGTCCTCGGACTAGCGGGGCCTACGAGCAGTACTTC. Protein: CASSPRTSGAYEQYF. Full variable domain (remainder filled in from reference TRBV19 and TRBJ2-7): DGGITQSPKYLFRKEGQNVTLSCEQNLNHDAMYWYRQDPGQGLRLIYYSQIVNDFQKGDIAEGYSVSREKKESFPLTVTSAQKNPTAFYLCASSPRTSGAYEQYFGPGTRLTVT.

J is TRBJ2-1 and V is TRBV7-8; D may match TRBD1 or TRBD2 (6 bases each). The CDR3 length is 15 residues. Looked up from germline, CDR1 is SGHVS and CDR2 is FQNEAQ. Trimming took 1 base from V and 10 from J, leaving 17 bases between them. The CDR3 loop reads CASSLVVSRGREQFF. CDR3 DNA: TGTGCCAGCAGCTTAGTTGTTAGTAGGGGGAGGGAGCAGTTCTTC. The complete variable domain, with remaining parts taken from reference TRBV7-8 and TRBJ2-1, reads GAGVSQSPRYKVAKRGQDVALRCDPISGHVSLFWYQQALGQGPEFLTYFQNEAQLDKSGLPSDRFFAERPEGSVSTLKIQRTQQEDSAVYLCASSLVVSRGREQFFGPGTRLTVL.

The V gene is TRBV4-3, the J gene TRBJ2-7, with 8 bases aligning to TRBD1. Germline V CDR1 and CDR2: LGHNA, YSLEER. The CDR3 consists of 15 residues. Trimming at V came to 1 base and at J to 4 bases, leaving 6 bases not matched to a gene. The CDR3 coding sequence is TGCGCCAGCAGCCAAGTATGGGGACAGGCATACGAGCAGTACTTC. Amino acids: CASSQVWGQAYEQYF.

The chain links TRBV7-8 to TRBJ1-4, with 7 bases that match TRBD1. The CDR3 is made up of 15 amino acids. The germline CDR1 and CDR2 sequences are SGHVS and FQNEAQ. Losses at the gene ends were 3 bases for V and 5 bases for J; bases not matched to a gene: 6. The CDR3 DNA reads as TGTGCCAGCAGCTTCCCTGGGACAGAAAATGAAAAACTGTTTTTT. Translated, it gives CASSFPGTENEKLFF.

The J gene is TRBJ2-7, the V gene TRBV4-3; D uncertain. CDR1 is LGHNA and CDR2 is YSLEER in the germline V gene. Trimming removed 1 base at V and 7 bases at J, with 11 bases between. The CDR3 consists of 13 residues. CDR3 amino acids: CASSQATAREQYF. As DNA, the CDR3 is TGCGCCAGCAGCCAAGCCACGGCGCGGGAGCAGTACTTC.

The CDR3 DNA sequence: TGTGCCAGCAGTTCTAGCGGGAGGGGAACAGATACGCAGTATTTT. As protein: CASSSSGRGTDTQYF. The rearrangement links TRBV2 to TRBJ2-3; 12 nucleotides line up with TRBD2. Germline V gene data show CDR1 as SNHLY and CDR2 as FYNNEI. V lost 5 bases and J lost 3; bases outside the gene matches: 3. This CDR3 has 15 residues.

The chain joins TRBV4-1 to TRBJ2-7; 12 bases line up with TRBD2. V shed 4 bases, J shed 3 bases, and the junction held 13 bases outside the gene matches. This CDR3 has 18 residues. CDR1 and CDR2 (germline): MGHRA, YSYEKL. CDR3 sequence (DNA): TGCGCCAGCAGCCTATTTACCGGGACTAGCGGGTTTCTCTACGAGCAGTACTTC. This codes for CASSLFTGTSGFLYEQYF.

This chain connects TRBV14 to TRBJ2-7, with D maybe TRBD2 (5 bases). CDR3 size: 15 residues. Germline values: CDR1 SGHDN, CDR2 FVKESK. Trimming took 4 bases from V and 0 from J, leaving 13 bases between them. This CDR3 reads CASSLYLGSSYEQYF. In DNA, the CDR3 is TGTGCCAGCAGCCTATACTTGGGGAGCTCCTACGAGCAGTACTTC. The complete variable domain, with remaining parts taken from reference TRBV14 and TRBJ2-7, reads EAGVTQFPSHSVIEKGQTVTLRCDPISGHDNLYWYRRVMGKEIKFLLHFVKESKQDESGMPNNRFLAERTGGTYSTLKVQPAELEDSGVYFCASSLYLGSSYEQYFGPGTRLTVT.

The chain links TRBV15 to TRBJ2-5; D ambiguous. The end of the DNA aligns better with TRBJ2-7, so the J call may be wrong. CDR1 and CDR2 from the germline V gene are LNHNV and YYDKDF (reference sequence). The CDR3 extends over 12 amino acids. Written as DNA, the CDR3 is TGTGCCACCAGCAGAGGATACTACGAGCAGTACTTC. Translating it yields CATSRGYYEQYF.

V is TRBV5-6 and J is TRBJ2-7, with a weak D call TRBD2 (5 bases). Trimming shortened V by 0 bases and J by 2 bases, and 9 bases separated the two germline ends. The CDR3 length is 14 residues. The germline CDR1 and CDR2 sequences are SGHDT and YYEEEE. CDR3 DNA: TGTGCCAGCAGCTTGGGAGGGAACACCTACGAGCAGTACTTC. Protein: CASSLGGNTYEQYF.

About this clone itself: In the same sample, other DNA sequences code for this CDR3. The V call is TRBV29-1, the J call TRBJ2-3; the D is unclear. The CDR3 contains 10 residues. Trimming shortened V by 6 bases and J by 3 bases, and 4 bases separated the two germline ends. CDR1 and CDR2 (germline): SQVTM, ANQGSEA. The CDR3 sequence is CSVGTDTQYF. The CDR3 nucleotides read TGCAGCGTCGGAACAGATACGCAGTATTTT.